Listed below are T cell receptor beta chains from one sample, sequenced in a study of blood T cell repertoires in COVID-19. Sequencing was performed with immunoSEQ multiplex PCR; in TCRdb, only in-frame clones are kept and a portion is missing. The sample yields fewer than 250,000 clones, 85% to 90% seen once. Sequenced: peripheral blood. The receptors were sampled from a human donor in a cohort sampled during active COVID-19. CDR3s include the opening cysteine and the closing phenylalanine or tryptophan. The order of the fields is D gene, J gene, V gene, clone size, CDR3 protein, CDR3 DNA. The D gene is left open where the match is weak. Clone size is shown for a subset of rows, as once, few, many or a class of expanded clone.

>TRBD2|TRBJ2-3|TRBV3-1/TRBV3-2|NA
CASSQDDLAGESTDTQYF
TGTGCCAGCAGCCAAGATGATTTGGCGGGAGAGAGCACAGATACGCAGTATTTT
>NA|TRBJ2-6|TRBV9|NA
CASSAHGAGANVLTF
TGTGCCAGCAGCGCCCACGGGGCTGGGGCCAACGTCCTGACTTTC
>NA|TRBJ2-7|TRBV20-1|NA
CSAGDTVSYEQYF
TGCAGTGCTGGTGATACAGTTTCCTACGAGCAGTACTTC
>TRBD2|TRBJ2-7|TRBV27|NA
CASSRLPWTSGRQSIGEQYF
TGTGCCAGCAGCCGGCTACCTTGGACTAGCGGGAGGCAAAGTATAGGCGAGCAGTACTTC
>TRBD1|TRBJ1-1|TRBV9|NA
CASSVQGANTEAFF
TGTGCCAGCAGCGTACAGGGGGCGAACACTGAAGCTTTCTTT
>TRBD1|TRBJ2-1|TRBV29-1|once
CSVGAGGSYNEQFF
TGCAGCGTTGGGGCAGGGGGCTCCTACAATGAGCAGTTCTTC
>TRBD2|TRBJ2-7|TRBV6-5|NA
CASSSRTSGSTYEQYF
TGTGCCAGCAGTTCAAGGACTAGCGGATCAACCTACGAGCAGTACTTC
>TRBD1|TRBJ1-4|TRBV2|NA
CASSRQGIEKLFF
TGTGCCAGCAGTAGACAGGGGATCGAAAAACTGTTTTTT
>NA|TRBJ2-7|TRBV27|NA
CASSSRGLLVEQYF
TGTGCCAGCAGTTCCCGGGGTCTCTTAGTCGAGCAGTACTTC
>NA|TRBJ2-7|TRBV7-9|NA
CASSSRGSPYEQYF
TGTGCCAGCAGCTCGCGGGGTAGCCCCTACGAGCAGTACTTC